The present TCR beta chain was sequenced within a study of cytomegalovirus exposure and HLA in healthy donors (dated by TCRdb to between 2016 and 2019). Turning to the overall study: In an earlier analysis of some 610 of the donors, 276 Gb of sequence data and approximately 120 million unique TCR beta sequences from 150 million to 200 million T cells were reported. High-throughput TCR immunosequencing, statistical association of individual TCRs with disease status, and machine learning were combined to predict cytomegalovirus infection status. Among about 370 genotyped donors of the cohort, an average of around 220,000 unique TCR beta nucleotide sequences was sequenced per donor, of which roughly 17% were non-productive. The genetic ancestry cluster associated with self-reported Caucasian donors included about 81% of the roughly 360 genotyped donors. Both class I and class II loci were covered by HLA typing, at four-digit resolution. Alongside the repertoire data, information on donor age, sex, ethnicity and CMV serostatus was compiled. A handful of DR-DQ haplotypes were treated as single units for association and clustering because of strong linkage in the cohort. An early release that covered about 640 HLA-typed donors contained around 300 gigabases of sequencing data and some 87 million unique TCR sequences. In addition to the first cohort of roughly 670 subjects, a separate validation cohort of approximately 120 different subjects was used. All discovery cohort repertoires had been generated on a single sequencing platform. To decide whether each TCR beta V gene segment behaved as functional or pseudogenic, an earlier analysis of some 540 of the donors relied on high-throughput TCR beta sequencing. Using immunosequencing, the study profiled T cell repertoires from 500 to 800 subjects and related those repertoires to cytomegalovirus serostatus. The study aimed to test whether cataloging public T cell receptors could reveal signatures of past pathogen exposure. Rather than drawing on any new phenotypic data, the later analysis identified candidate immune exposures from TCR beta sequences and the way those sequences occurred across donors. A later analysis re-analyzed previously published TCR beta repertoires from about 600 donors and added high-resolution HLA genotyping to study TCR occurrence patterns. Typing coverage varied by locus: roughly 629-640 donors for A, B, C, DRB1 and DQB1; approximately 500 for DQA1; about 600 for DPA1; around 490 for DPB1. A later genetic analysis took genome-wide SNP genotypes for 398 of the 666 donors and used that subset as a discovery cohort.

General study outcomes and caveats: A further reported finding was that TCR beta sequences accurately predicted the HLA-A and HLA-B alleles for most subjects in the first cohort. Seventeen rarely observed V segments, including chromosome 9 orphons, were excluded from the earlier analysis of some 590 of the donors because counts were too low. In an earlier analysis of approximately 590 of the donors, most TCR beta V segments were observed in productive rearrangements about 90% or about 30% of the time, broadly matching IMGT annotations. A later analysis found that TCR association rates varied across HLA loci, with DRB1 alleles showing the most associated TCRs and HLA-C alleles the fewest. In both the original and validation cohorts, the classifier was reported to diagnose cytomegalovirus status with high specificity and sensitivity. The authors suggested that the approach could potentially be generalized to other disease states and immunological phenotypes. The sequencing pipeline was judged likely to have produced a cluster of highly shared sequence variants as a technical artifact. Because the 87-base-pair reads could not distinguish some IMGT-functional V segments, including TRBV6-2 and TRBV6-3, those segments were excluded. Assigning TCR associations to individual alleles was difficult when HLA alleles, especially DR and DQ, strongly co-occurred. While some public TCRs were present in many individuals, most TCR sequences turned up only very rarely across donors. Compared with the roughly 720-donor mean, donors in an Asian-associated ancestry cluster had fewer N-insertions in productive TCRs, according to a later genetic analysis. HLA typing was unavailable for some donors at each locus, so association tests used only the typed subset. Roughly uniform sequencing depth across donors was assumed in presence/absence analyses, although this assumption may not hold. In this cohort, only TCR beta chains were sequenced, and detectable features were limited by the absence of alpha or paired-chain data. In a later analysis, HLA-associated TCR beta chains showed more clonal expansion and lower generation probabilities than non-associated chains that were equally common. In a later analysis, about 16,000 TCR beta sequences were associated with specific HLA alleles at a false discovery rate of 0.05. The study listed 150 to 200 TCR beta chains as associated with cytomegalovirus. Linkage disequilibrium might explain the correlated functional status among segregating V segments, but an unknown experimental factor could not be excluded. In vitro tests confirmed that a few of the cytomegalovirus-associated TCR beta chains recognize cytomegalovirus antigens. A later analysis found that most CMV-associated TCR beta chains appeared HLA-restricted, with HLA associations seemingly driven largely by CMV exposure. In a later analysis, several top co-occurrence clusters were reported to appear linked to parvovirus B19, influenza, CMV and Epstein-Barr virus. In a later genetic analysis, a missense DCLRE1C variant was associated with V-gene and J-gene trimming of TCR beta chains, and the association was replicated in an independent cohort. For the cohort, immune exposure information was limited to CMV serostatus.

Libraries were prepared through the immunoSEQ multiplex PCR assay. For the multiplex PCR, a mixture combining 60 forward primers for TCR Vbeta segments and 13 reverse primers for TCR Jbeta segments was used. The CDR3 region of rearranged TCR beta genes was amplified from genomic DNA with a multiplex PCR assay. On the Illumina HiSeq System, the amplified TCR beta libraries were sequenced as 87-base-pair reads. In the paper's pipeline: A later analysis counted around 72 million unique TCR beta chains across the 550 to 750 repertoires, and 10 million to 12 million of these chains were shared by at least two donors. Raw reads were error-corrected and collapsed into unique sequences with a nearest-neighbor algorithm that merged closely related sequences to remove PCR and sequencing errors. V, D and J gene segments were assigned by aligning CDR3 sequences to IMGT reference sequences. For a sequence to be retained, at least a six-nucleotide match to both a V gene segment and a J gene segment was required. Rearrangements were called productive when the CDR3 lacked stop codons and stayed in frame with V and J; all others were non-productive. Following IMGT convention, CDR3 was defined as the stretch from the second conserved V-encoded cysteine to the conserved J-encoded phenylalanine. Sequences without an unambiguous match to a single V gene segment were excluded from the earlier analysis of a few hundred of the donors. In an earlier analysis of several hundred of the donors, V segments were called functional above 56.7% productive rearrangements and were called segregating when the between-donor standard deviation exceeded 5%. A statistical classification framework was built for diagnosing cytomegalovirus status from the catalog of TCR beta chain sequences. In a later analysis, V and J genes were assigned by comparing TCR nucleotide sequences against IMGT/GENE-DB human TR gene sequences. A later analysis assigned CDR3 sequences and most-parsimonious VDJ recombination scenarios with the TCRdist pipeline. In a later analysis, each TCR beta chain was defined by its CDR3 amino acid sequence together with its V-gene family, and reads lacking a unique V-gene family were excluded. To address suspected cross-contamination and a sequencing artifact, a later analysis removed around 590 highly shared, low-generation-probability nucleotide sequences. In a later analysis, a clonal expansion index was calculated for each public chain from normalized within-repertoire ranks of inferred template counts. A later analysis computed generation probabilities with a VDJ recombination model fitted to out-of-frame rearrangements, and checked the results against IGoR. In a later analysis, TCR-TCR, TCR-HLA and TCR-CMV co-occurrence was scored with hypergeometric tests, and a repertoire-size bias correction was applied to TCR pairs. In a later analysis, false discovery rates were estimated by permuting HLA or CMV assignments 20 times. A later analysis grouped co-occurring TCRs with DBSCAN, adding TCRdist sequence similarity when clustering within HLA-allele-positive subsets. Co-occurrence clustering excluded repertoires with fewer than 30,000 or more than 120,000 public chains, plus five with anomalous nucleotide sharing. Held by TCRdb, this immuneACCESS table contains in-frame sequences only and omits some clones. Under half of the omission traces to an unresolved V gene where checked; the cause of the rest is unknown. The V and J calls and clone size are taken from that table; D and trimming were inferred from the DNA. Within this sample are about 140,000 clones, with 70% to 90% of them counted one time only. Roughly 2.4% of the sample lies in the top ten.

Of note for this clone: Its recognized antigen is unknown. No much larger clone is present one base from it, and per-base qualities are unavailable.

The germline V gene encodes CDR1 LNHNV and CDR2 YYDKDF (reference sequence). From cysteine to phenylalanine, the CDR3 is 13 amino acids long. Only the CDR3 portion is preserved as DNA: 39 bases, with reading frame beginning at the first base. V is pared back by 0 bases and J by 8 bases, with 7 bases lying between the germline termini. In total, approximately 690 healthy bone marrow donors made up the cohort. Cohort members were all nominally healthy when sampled, although unrecorded immune exposures were likely present. The donor was CMV seronegative and belonged to the group of 380 or so seronegative cohort members. Every donor gave a peripheral blood sample, and the peripheral blood mononuclear cells from that sample were used for TCR beta sequencing. The Qiagen DNeasy Blood Extraction Kit was used to extract genomic DNA from the blood cell samples.

This receptor was identified in a man aged 45-60 years in good health and CMV-seronegative. Recombination connected TRBV15 to TRBJ1-4; confidence is insufficient to name the D gene. Sequenced input: PBMCs. The CDR3 in this case is CATSRDNSEKLFF. The nucleotide sequence is given as TGTGCCACCAGCAGAGATAACTCCGAAAAACTGTTTTTT.